The next 10 T cell receptor beta chains were all read from a single sample in a study of blood T cell repertoires in COVID-19. Libraries were prepared by immunoSEQ multiplex PCR; TCRdb keeps only in-frame clonotypes and omits some of them. The profile shows 100,000 to 150,000 clones, around 87% of them singletons. The specimen sequenced was peripheral blood. These receptors all come from an older woman with acute or convalescent COVID-19.

This clone has only one observation. V gene TRBV29-1 combines with J gene TRBJ2-1; 9 positions agree with TRBD1. The CDR3 runs to 14 residues. The junction had 3 bases not matched to a gene; V was cut back by 2 bases and J by 4 bases. Germline assignment: CDR1 SQVTM and CDR2 ANQGSEA. CDR3 region: CSVETGQGYNEQFF. As DNA, the CDR3 is TGCAGCGTTGAAACGGGACAGGGATACAATGAGCAGTTCTTC.

The rearrangement uses TRBV9 and TRBJ2-1; D may be TRBD2 (5 bases). V lost 4 bases, J lost 7 bases, and 21 bases lay in between. CDR3 size: 16 residues. Germline CDR1 is SGDLS and CDR2 is YYNGEE. DNA of the CDR3: TGTGCCAGCAGCCCCCATGGAGAGGGAGTTGGAAATGAGCAGTTCTTC. As protein: CASSPHGEGVGNEQFF.

The rearrangement links TRBV4-2 to TRBJ2-7, with TRBD2 matching 13 bases. Germline V gene data show CDR1 as LGHNA and CDR2 as YNFKEQ. This CDR3 region has 16 residues. V lost 4 bases to trimming and J lost 0 bases; unmatched junction nucleotides: 3. The CDR3 is CASSRGTSGTSYEQYF. The CDR3 nucleotides read TGTGCCAGCAGCCGAGGGACTAGCGGGACCTCCTACGAGCAGTACTTC.

The gene calls are TRBV28 and TRBJ1-1; D may be TRBD1 (6 bases). Germline V gives CDR1 MDHEN, CDR2 SYDVKM. The ends were cut back, 7 bases at V and 2 bases at J, with 14 bases in the middle. This CDR3 comprises 14 residues. This chain's CDR3 is CASKLRGANTEAFF. As DNA, the CDR3 is TGTGCCAGCAAGTTACGGGGGGCCAACACTGAAGCTTTCTTT.

The rearrangement links TRBV3-1 (or the pseudogene TRBV3-2) to TRBJ2-3; 11 positions match TRBD1. The junction had 4 bases not matched to a gene; V was cut back by 1 base and J by 4 bases. The CDR3 has 16 residues. The germline gives CDR1 LGHDT, CDR2 YNNKEL (reference sequence). DNA for the CDR3: TGTGCCAGCAGCCAAGTGCGGACAGGGGGCGCAGATACGCAGTATTTT. Its protein is CASSQVRTGGADTQYF.

V and J are TRBV27 and TRBJ1-5; the D gene is possibly TRBD1 (5 bases). Germline assignment: CDR1 MNHEY and CDR2 SMNVEV (reference sequence). This CDR3 comprises 15 residues. V lost 3 bases and J lost 2, with 11 bases in between. CDR3 bases: TGTGCCAGCAGTTTGGAGGGGTGGGGCAATCAGCCCCAGCATTTT. Its translation is CASSLEGWGNQPQHF.

The rearrangement uses TRBV6-2 or TRBV6-3 and TRBJ2-1; D might be TRBD1 (6 bases). Deletions cut 6 bases from V and 4 bases from J, with 10 bases between. The length of the CDR3 is 13 residues. Per the germline V gene, CDR1 is MNHEY and CDR2 is SVGEGT. Written as DNA, the CDR3 is TGTGCCAGCAGCCGGACAGATTACAATGAGCAGTTCTTC. This codes for CASSRTDYNEQFF.

The chain links TRBV4-1 to TRBJ1-5; the D gene is possibly TRBD1 (6 bases). This CDR3 contains 16 residues. Germline loops: CDR1 MGHRA, CDR2 YSYEKL. V was cut by 2 bases and J by 10 bases, with 21 bases left in between. The CDR3 DNA reads as TGCGCCAGCAGCCAAACAGGGACCAGGGGTTTTCGACCCCAGCATTTT. This sequence encodes CASSQTGTRGFRPQHF.

The chain recombines TRBV11-3 with TRBJ2-7; D is ambiguous. Germline V gene lookup returns CDR1 SGHNT and CDR2 YENEEA. The CDR3 is made up of 16 amino acids. The chain's CDR3 is CASRLDGADYPYEQYV. CDR3 nucleotides: TGTGCCAGCAGATTAGACGGTGCGGATTACCCCTACGAGCAGTACGTC.

The CDR3 here is CAWSPLTSGRAGEQFF. The CDR3 DNA sequence: TGTGCCTGGAGTCCCCTTACTAGCGGGAGGGCCGGTGAGCAGTTCTTC. The chain has TRBV30 and TRBJ2-1; TRBD2 matches 13 bases. Germline lookup yields CDR1 GTSNPN and CDR2 SVGIG (reference sequence). The CDR3 spans 16 residues. V shed 2 bases, J shed 9 bases, and the junction held 10 bases outside the gene matches.